This is a list of T cell receptor beta chains from one sample in a study of beta chain features in type 1 diabetes. The protocol was immunoSEQ multiplex PCR, while the TCRdb copy is restricted to in-frame clones and leaves out a portion. The sample consists of 860,000 or so clones, about a sixth of them appearing once. Material: naive CD4+ T cells from blood. The receptors here all came from a woman between 18 and 29 years old in good health. Both conserved end residues are part of each CDR3. D genes are given only for firm matches. Size is omitted from some rows. Given values are once, few, many or a class for expanded clones.

clone size,D gene,V gene,J gene,CDR3 protein,CDR3 DNA
few,NA,TRBV2,TRBJ2-5,CASSVLETQYF,TGTGCCAGCAGTGTTCTGGAGACCCAGTACTTC
few,NA,TRBV25-1,TRBJ1-6,CASSELDAGISPLHF,TGTGCCAGCAGTGAATTGGACGCCGGGATTTCACCCCTCCACTTT
few,NA,TRBV15,TRBJ1-5,CATSKRGTESQPQHF,TGTGCCACCAGCAAAAGGGGCACGGAAAGCCAGCCCCAGCATTTT
NA,NA,TRBV7-2,TRBJ1-4,CASSLQGSNEKLFF,TGTGCCAGCAGCTTACAGGGGTCTAATGAAAAACTGTTTTTT
few,NA,TRBV28,TRBJ2-1,CASTESGVPRVSSYNEQFF,TGTGCCAGCACTGAATCTGGGGTCCCTCGGGTAAGCTCCTACAATGAGCAGTTCTTC
few,NA,TRBV28,TRBJ2-5,CASSGENTQETQYF,TGTGCCAGCAGTGGGGAAAATACACAAGAGACCCAGTACTTC
NA,NA,TRBV28,TRBJ2-5,CASSFSRRPETQYF,TGTGCCAGCAGTTTTTCAAGGAGACCAGAGACCCAGTACTTC
NA,TRBD1,TRBV9,TRBJ1-3,CASSVEQGTIDTIYF,TGTGCCAGCAGCGTAGAACAGGGGACGATTGACACCATATATTTT
few,TRBD1,TRBV4-2,TRBJ1-5,CASSRSGTEGNQPQHF,TGTGCCAGCAGCCGATCCGGGACAGAGGGTAATCAGCCCCAGCATTTT
few,TRBD1,TRBV12-5,TRBJ1-2,CASGRTGSNYGYTF,TGTGCTAGTGGTAGGACAGGGTCTAACTATGGCTACACCTTC
few,NA,TRBV28,TRBJ1-1,CASSPSQGGGFAFF,TGTGCCAGCAGTCCCTCACAGGGTGGGGGATTTGCTTTCTTT
NA,NA,TRBV28,TRBJ2-3,CASSPWRSPGTDTQYF,TGTGCCAGCAGTCCCTGGCGGTCCCCAGGCACAGATACGCAGTATTTT
NA,TRBD2,TRBV6-6,TRBJ2-7,CASSYSIASGGYEQYF,TGTGCCAGCAGTTACTCGATTGCTAGCGGAGGCTACGAGCAGTACTTC
NA,NA,TRBV11-2,TRBJ2-1,CASSLAPVTNEQFF,TGTGCCAGCAGCTTAGCGCCCGTAACAAATGAGCAGTTCTTC
few,NA,TRBV7-3,TRBJ2-1,CASSLGQGPLGYNEQFF,TGTGCCAGCAGCTTAGGCCAGGGGCCTCTGGGCTACAATGAGCAGTTCTTC
NA,TRBD1,TRBV6-5,TRBJ2-7,CASSRFPGTEYEQYF,TGTGCCAGCAGCAGATTCCCCGGGACAGAATACGAGCAGTACTTC
few,NA,TRBV4-3,TRBJ1-4,CASSQEGQILGNEKLFF,TGCGCCAGCAGCCAAGAAGGTCAAATCTTGGGCAATGAAAAACTGTTTTTT
NA,NA,TRBV6-1,TRBJ1-2,CASSEQVGYTF,TGTGCCAGCAGTGAACAGGTTGGCTACACCTTC
NA,NA,TRBV7-9,TRBJ2-7,CASSAGLRHEQYF,TGTGCCAGCAGCGCTGGTCTCAGACACGAGCAGTACTTC
NA,NA,TRBV7-2,TRBJ2-7,CASSLGDYPNAQYF,TGTGCCAGCAGCTTAGGCGACTACCCAAACGCGCAGTACTTC
NA,NA,TRBV19,TRBJ1-5,CASRPSGLGNQPQHF,TGTGCCAGCCGTCCATCGGGTTTGGGCAATCAGCCCCAGCATTTT
NA,NA,TRBV7-2,TRBJ2-4,CASSLWGKNIQYF,TGTGCCAGCAGCTTGTGGGGCAAAAACATTCAGTACTTC
few,NA,TRBV2,TRBJ1-5,CASSGGSNQPQHF,TGTGCCAGCAGTGGTGGCAGTAATCAGCCCCAGCATTTT
few,NA,TRBV2,TRBJ1-4,CASSDGRGEEKLFF,TGTGCCAGCAGTGATGGTAGGGGTGAGGAAAAACTGTTTTTT
few,TRBD2,TRBV27,TRBJ2-1,CASREASGNSNEQFF,TGTGCCAGCAGGGAAGCTAGCGGGAATTCGAATGAGCAGTTCTTC
few,NA,TRBV29-1,TRBJ2-5,CSVRREREQYF,TGCAGCGTTCGCCGCGAGAGGGAGCAGTACTTC
few,NA,TRBV7-9,TRBJ2-1,CASSLAGWREQFF,TGTGCCAGCAGCTTAGCGGGATGGAGGGAGCAGTTCTTC
NA,NA,TRBV29-1,TRBJ2-7,CSVEADRAYEQYF,TGCAGCGTTGAGGCGGACCGAGCCTACGAGCAGTACTTC
few,NA,TRBV29-1,TRBJ1-2,CSVQPGNTNYGYTF,TGCAGCGTCCAGCCCGGGAACACTAACTATGGCTACACCTTC
NA,TRBD2,TRBV11-2,TRBJ2-7,CASRDLRLAGVGEQYF,TGTGCCAGCCGCGACCTTCGACTAGCGGGAGTAGGCGAGCAGTACTTC
NA,NA,TRBV13,TRBJ2-5,CASSFLPEGETQYF,TGTGCCAGCAGCTTCCTCCCGGAAGGAGAGACCCAGTACTTC
few,NA,TRBV7-9,TRBJ1-5,CASSSGLNQPQHF,TGTGCCAGCAGCTCAGGACTGAATCAGCCCCAGCATTTT
few,NA,TRBV30,TRBJ1-1,CAWRLGRNTEAFF,TGTGCCTGGAGGCTAGGCCGGAACACTGAAGCTTTCTTT
NA,NA,TRBV2,TRBJ2-7,CASRGSHYEQYF,TGTGCCAGCAGGGGCAGCCACTACGAGCAGTACTTC
NA,NA,TRBV19,TRBJ2-1,CASTPGSLRSGSYNEQFF,TGTGCCAGTACCCCCGGCTCCTTACGAAGCGGGTCCTACAATGAGCAGTTCTTC
few,NA,TRBV4-3,TRBJ2-7,CASSPGIGRYEQYF,TGCGCCAGCAGCCCGGGGATCGGCCGGTACGAGCAGTACTTC